This T cell receptor (beta chain) came from a study of cytomegalovirus exposure and HLA in healthy donors. Primers: 60 Vbeta forward and 13 Jbeta reverse. TCRdb's copy holds only in-frame clones and misses some; the assay was immunoSEQ multiplex PCR. The data hold about 130,000 clones, with approximately 79% observed a single time. Per germline, CDR1 MNHEY and CDR2 SVGAGI. This CDR3 has 14 amino acids. The trim removed 2 bases at V and 4 bases at J, leaving 3 bases unmatched. V is TRBV6-5 and J is TRBJ1-2, with TRBD1 matching over 8 bases. The sequencing input was PBMCs. The clonotype originates from a man in his late teens or twenties in good health and CMV-seropositive. CDR3 sequence: CASSYQGAGYGYTF. CDR3 bases: TGTGCCAGCAGTTACCAGGGGGCTGGCTATGGCTACACCTTC.